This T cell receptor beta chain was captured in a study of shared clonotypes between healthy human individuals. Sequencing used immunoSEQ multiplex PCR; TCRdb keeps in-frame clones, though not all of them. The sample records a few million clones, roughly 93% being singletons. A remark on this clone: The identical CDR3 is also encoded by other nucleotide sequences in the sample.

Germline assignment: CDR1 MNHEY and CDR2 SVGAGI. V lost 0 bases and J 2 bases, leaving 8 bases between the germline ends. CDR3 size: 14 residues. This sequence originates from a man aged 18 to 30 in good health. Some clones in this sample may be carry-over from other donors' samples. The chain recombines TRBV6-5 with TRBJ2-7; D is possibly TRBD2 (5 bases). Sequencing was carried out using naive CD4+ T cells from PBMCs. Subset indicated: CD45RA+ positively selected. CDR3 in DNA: TGTGCCAGCAGTTACTCGACGGGAACCTACGAGCAGTACTTC. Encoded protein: CASSYSTGTYEQYF.